Listed below are T cell receptor beta chains from one sample, sequenced in a study of OX40 agonist ivuxolimab in advanced cancers. Here immunoSEQ multiplex PCR was the method, and the copy in TCRdb shows in-frame clones only, minus some. This table has about 93,000 clones, 92% appearing once. The source material was CD4+ or CD8+ T cells sorted from blood, sampled in a trial of the OX40 agonist ivuxolimab. These receptors were obtained from an adult with an advanced solid tumor such as melanoma, head and neck, liver or kidney cancer. Each CDR3 is given with its conserved first and last residue. D genes are given only for firm matches. Some rows mark clone size as missing; the rest say once, few, many or name a class of expanded clone.

clone_size: NA; d_call: NA; j_call: TRBJ1-1; v_call: TRBV27; cdr3_nt: TGTGCCAGCAGTTTCGATCAGGGGAGGACTGAAGCTTTCTTT; cdr3_aa: CASSFDQGRTEAFF
clone_size: NA; d_call: NA; j_call: TRBJ2-4; v_call: TRBV27; cdr3_nt: TGTGCCAGCATCGAAAAGGGTGAGGGGAAAAACATTCAGTACTTC; cdr3_aa: CASIEKGEGKNIQYF
clone_size: NA; d_call: TRBD1; j_call: TRBJ1-4; v_call: TRBV27; cdr3_nt: TGTGCCAGCAGTCTGACAGGGGTAACTAATGAAAAACTGTTTTTT; cdr3_aa: CASSLTGVTNEKLFF
clone_size: NA; d_call: NA; j_call: TRBJ2-1; v_call: TRBV5-1; cdr3_nt: TGCGCCAGCAGCTTGGCCCTCTCAGGGAATGAGCAGTTCTTC; cdr3_aa: CASSLALSGNEQFF
clone_size: NA; d_call: NA; j_call: TRBJ2-7; v_call: TRBV7-8; cdr3_nt: TGTGCCAGCAGCGCGCCGGGACTTCCAAAAAGGAACGAGCAGTACTTC; cdr3_aa: CASSAPGLPKRNEQYF
clone_size: NA; d_call: NA; j_call: TRBJ1-2; v_call: TRBV5-1; cdr3_nt: TGCGCCAGCAGCTTGAGTCCCAGGGTGGATGGCTACACCTTC; cdr3_aa: CASSLSPRVDGYTF
clone_size: NA; d_call: NA; j_call: TRBJ2-7; v_call: TRBV11-2; cdr3_nt: TGTGCCAGCAGCTTCACAGGGACCCCCGGGCAGTACTTC; cdr3_aa: CASSFTGTPGQYF
clone_size: NA; d_call: NA; j_call: TRBJ2-7; v_call: TRBV6-1; cdr3_nt: TGTGCCAGCAGTGGACAAGCCTACGAGCAGTACTTC; cdr3_aa: CASSGQAYEQYF
clone_size: NA; d_call: NA; j_call: TRBJ2-5; v_call: TRBV4-1; cdr3_nt: TGCGCCAGCAGCCAAGAGGGGCAGGCGGTCGAAACTTACCAAGAGACCCAGTACTTC; cdr3_aa: CASSQEGQAVETYQETQYF
clone_size: NA; d_call: NA; j_call: TRBJ1-1; v_call: TRBV18; cdr3_nt: TGTGCCAGCTCACCAGGGGCTAACACTGAAGCTTTCTTT; cdr3_aa: CASSPGANTEAFF
clone_size: NA; d_call: NA; j_call: TRBJ2-2; v_call: TRBV30; cdr3_nt: TGTGCCTGGAGTCGAGGATCGGGTTACGGGGAGCTGTTTTTT; cdr3_aa: CAWSRGSGYGELFF
clone_size: NA; d_call: TRBD1; j_call: TRBJ2-7; v_call: TRBV2; cdr3_nt: TGTGCCAGCAGTGGACAGGGCTACGAGCAGTACTTC; cdr3_aa: CASSGQGYEQYF
clone_size: NA; d_call: NA; j_call: TRBJ2-3; v_call: TRBV19; cdr3_nt: TGTGCCAGTAGTATAGATCACGGCGGCTCCAGCACAGATACGCAGTATTTT; cdr3_aa: CASSIDHGGSSTDTQYF
clone_size: NA; d_call: NA; j_call: TRBJ1-3; v_call: TRBV5-4; cdr3_nt: TGTGCCAGCAGCTTCGACAGGAACTCTGGAAACACCATATATTTT; cdr3_aa: CASSFDRNSGNTIYF
clone_size: NA; d_call: NA; j_call: TRBJ2-4; v_call: TRBV4-1; cdr3_nt: TGCGCCAGCAGCCAAGGGGACCGGGACACGGACATTCAGTACTTC; cdr3_aa: CASSQGDRDTDIQYF
clone_size: NA; d_call: TRBD1; j_call: TRBJ1-2; v_call: TRBV2; cdr3_nt: TGTGCCAGCAGTAACAGTTGGACAGGGAAGGGTGGCTACACCTTC; cdr3_aa: CASSNSWTGKGGYTF
clone_size: NA; d_call: NA; j_call: TRBJ2-7; v_call: TRBV7-4; cdr3_nt: TGTGCCAGCAGCCAATCTACAGGGTTAGTGCAGTACTTC; cdr3_aa: CASSQSTGLVQYF
clone_size: NA; d_call: NA; j_call: TRBJ1-3; v_call: TRBV5-4; cdr3_nt: TGTGCCAGCAGCGGCGGACAGAACTCTGGAAACACCATATATTTT; cdr3_aa: CASSGGQNSGNTIYF
clone_size: NA; d_call: NA; j_call: TRBJ2-7; v_call: TRBV10-2; cdr3_nt: TGCGCCAGTCTAACTTTAATAGGGAGCTACGAGCAGTACTTC; cdr3_aa: CASLTLIGSYEQYF
clone_size: once; d_call: NA; j_call: TRBJ1-2; v_call: TRBV6-1; cdr3_nt: TGTGCCAGCAGCCTCCAACCTACCCAGGGTGGCTACACCTTC; cdr3_aa: CASSLQPTQGGYTF
clone_size: NA; d_call: NA; j_call: TRBJ2-1; v_call: TRBV19; cdr3_nt: TGTGCCAGTAGTGTTAGCGTCAATGAGCAGTTCTTC; cdr3_aa: CASSVSVNEQFF
clone_size: NA; d_call: TRBD1; j_call: TRBJ1-1; v_call: TRBV9; cdr3_nt: TGTGCCAGCTCCGGGACAGGGGGCACTGAAGCTTTCTTT; cdr3_aa: CASSGTGGTEAFF
clone_size: NA; d_call: NA; j_call: TRBJ1-1; v_call: TRBV6-5; cdr3_nt: TGTGCCAGCAGTTTAAGTACGAACACTGAAGCTTTCTTT; cdr3_aa: CASSLSTNTEAFF
clone_size: NA; d_call: NA; j_call: TRBJ1-1; v_call: TRBV7-8; cdr3_nt: TGTGCCAGCAGCACCTACTGGTCTGAAGCTTTCTTT; cdr3_aa: CASSTYWSEAFF
clone_size: NA; d_call: NA; j_call: TRBJ2-3; v_call: TRBV5-4; cdr3_nt: TGTGCCAGCAGCTTGGAGGGGGGGTGGGGAGATACGCAGTATTTT; cdr3_aa: CASSLEGGWGDTQYF
clone_size: NA; d_call: TRBD2; j_call: TRBJ2-1; v_call: TRBV7-9; cdr3_nt: TGTGCCAGCAGCCCGGGGGGGCATGAGCAGTTCTTC; cdr3_aa: CASSPGGHEQFF
clone_size: NA; d_call: NA; j_call: TRBJ2-3; v_call: TRBV11-1; cdr3_nt: TGTGCCAGCAGCTCGACGGGAACAGATACGCAGTATTTT; cdr3_aa: CASSSTGTDTQYF
clone_size: NA; d_call: NA; j_call: TRBJ1-5; v_call: TRBV30; cdr3_nt: TGTGCCTGGAGTTTCGGGGGGGACAATCAGCCCCAGCATTTT; cdr3_aa: CAWSFGGDNQPQHF
clone_size: NA; d_call: NA; j_call: TRBJ1-3; v_call: TRBV11-1; cdr3_nt: TGTGCCAGCAGCGTTACAGGAGTCTCTGGAAACACCATATATTTT; cdr3_aa: CASSVTGVSGNTIYF
clone_size: NA; d_call: TRBD2; j_call: TRBJ2-1; v_call: TRBV5-1; cdr3_nt: TGCGCCAGCAGCTTGGTCCCCGCGGGAGGGCTGGGATCCTACAATGAGCAGTTCTTC; cdr3_aa: CASSLVPAGGLGSYNEQFF
clone_size: NA; d_call: NA; j_call: TRBJ2-7; v_call: TRBV5-1; cdr3_nt: TGCGCCAGCAGCGGGAGCTCCGAGCAGTACTTC; cdr3_aa: CASSGSSEQYF
clone_size: once; d_call: TRBD1; j_call: TRBJ2-1; v_call: TRBV5-1; cdr3_nt: TGCGCCAGCAGCTTGCAGGGGGCTACACATGAGCAGTTCTTC; cdr3_aa: CASSLQGATHEQFF
clone_size: NA; d_call: NA; j_call: TRBJ2-5; v_call: TRBV6-5; cdr3_nt: TGTGCCAGCAGGTCATCGTATATAGAGACCCAGTACTTC; cdr3_aa: CASRSSYIETQYF
clone_size: NA; d_call: TRBD1; j_call: TRBJ1-1; v_call: TRBV11-2; cdr3_nt: TGTGCCAGCAGTCGGGACAGATACACTGAAGCTTTCTTT; cdr3_aa: CASSRDRYTEAFF
clone_size: NA; d_call: TRBD2; j_call: TRBJ2-3; v_call: TRBV10-3; cdr3_nt: TGTGCCATCAGTGAGTCTAGCGGGAGGGCCCGAGATACGCAGTATTTT; cdr3_aa: CAISESSGRARDTQYF
clone_size: NA; d_call: TRBD1; j_call: TRBJ1-4; v_call: TRBV18; cdr3_nt: TGTGCCAGCCGGGACAGTGCAACTAATGAAAAACTGTTTTTT; cdr3_aa: CASRDSATNEKLFF
clone_size: NA; d_call: NA; j_call: TRBJ1-5; v_call: TRBV6-5; cdr3_nt: TGTGCCAGCAGTCAAACCTGGGGACAGCCCCAGCATTTT; cdr3_aa: CASSQTWGQPQHF
clone_size: NA; d_call: NA; j_call: TRBJ1-1; v_call: TRBV4-1; cdr3_nt: TGCGCCAGCAGCCAAGAGAGGTTCCCTGTTGGCACGAACACTGAAGCTTTCTTT; cdr3_aa: CASSQERFPVGTNTEAFF
clone_size: NA; d_call: NA; j_call: TRBJ1-1; v_call: TRBV6-1; cdr3_nt: TGTGCCAGCAGTGTATCGGGCACTGAAGCTTTCTTT; cdr3_aa: CASSVSGTEAFF
clone_size: NA; d_call: NA; j_call: TRBJ2-5; v_call: TRBV6-6; cdr3_nt: TGTGCCAGCAGTACCAGGGACGGGACCCAAGAGACCCAGTACTTC; cdr3_aa: CASSTRDGTQETQYF
clone_size: NA; d_call: NA; j_call: TRBJ2-5; v_call: TRBV2; cdr3_nt: TGTGCCAGCAGTGTCTCGGGGGAGACCCAGTACTTC; cdr3_aa: CASSVSGETQYF
clone_size: NA; d_call: NA; j_call: TRBJ1-1; v_call: TRBV5-1; cdr3_nt: TGCGCCAGCAGCTTGGTAAGGGACACTGAAGCTTTCTTT; cdr3_aa: CASSLVRDTEAFF
clone_size: NA; d_call: TRBD2; j_call: TRBJ2-1; v_call: TRBV27; cdr3_nt: TGTGCCAGCAGTTTGGATTTGGGGGGGAATGAGCAGTTCTTC; cdr3_aa: CASSLDLGGNEQFF
clone_size: NA; d_call: TRBD2; j_call: TRBJ2-5; v_call: TRBV19; cdr3_nt: TGTGCCAGTAGTGGGATAGCGGGAGGGCCGGTCGGGACCCAGTACTTC; cdr3_aa: CASSGIAGGPVGTQYF
clone_size: NA; d_call: TRBD2; j_call: TRBJ2-5; v_call: TRBV14; cdr3_nt: TGTGCCAGCAGCGATAGCGGGCCGGAGACCCAGTACTTC; cdr3_aa: CASSDSGPETQYF
clone_size: NA; d_call: NA; j_call: TRBJ1-2; v_call: TRBV28; cdr3_nt: TGTGCCAGCACCCCGACAGGATGGGTGGGAGGAGACGGCTACACCTTC; cdr3_aa: CASTPTGWVGGDGYTF
clone_size: NA; d_call: TRBD1; j_call: TRBJ2-1; v_call: TRBV2; cdr3_nt: TGTGCCAGCATGGACAGGGAACAAGGCGAGCAGTTCTTC; cdr3_aa: CASMDREQGEQFF
clone_size: NA; d_call: NA; j_call: TRBJ1-1; v_call: TRBV7-2; cdr3_nt: TGTGCCAGCAGCTTGACGGCCCAATTTAACACTGAAGCTTTCTTT; cdr3_aa: CASSLTAQFNTEAFF
clone_size: few; d_call: NA; j_call: TRBJ2-7; v_call: TRBV5-1; cdr3_nt: TGCGCCAGCAGCTTGGCCGGGAGCCCCTCCTACGAGCAGTACTTC; cdr3_aa: CASSLAGSPSYEQYF